The 5 T cell receptor beta chains presented below share a single source sample, sequenced in a study of breast tumors, draining lymph nodes, adjacent tissues. TCRdb called the multiplex PCR reads again in MiXCR, with one record for every CDR3 protein. Here the sample spans about 130,000 distinct CDR3 sequences, 15% to 20% being singletons. Samples came from axillary lymph nodes draining the breast cancer. The sample was axillary lymph node tissue. These receptors were collected from a female donor with breast cancer. Some clones in this sample may be carry-over from other donors' samples.

This clonotype showed up many times. Here the CDR3 reads CSAKGSGENYNEQFF. CDR3 nucleotides: TGCAGTGCTAAGGGTAGCGGGGAGAACTACAATGAGCAGTTCTTC. The rearrangement joins TRBV20-1 to TRBJ2-1; 8 bases fit TRBD2. J lost 3 bases, V lost 4 bases, and 8 bases had no gene match. The length of the CDR3 is 15 residues. CDR1 DFQATT and CDR2 SNEGSKA come from the germline V gene (reference sequence).

The chain recombines TRBV28 with TRBJ2-3; TRBD2 matches at 7 bases. This CDR3 is 15 amino acids long. Germline values: CDR1 MDHEN, CDR2 SYDVKM. V was clipped by 3 bases and J by 5 bases; unmatched bases: 8. The DNA of the CDR3 is TGTGCCAGCAGTTTTGGGGGGGGAGTGATAGATACGCAGTATTTT. This sequence encodes CASSFGGGVIDTQYF.

This clonotype was picked up many times. The gene calls are TRBV5-8 and TRBJ2-7; 11 nucleotides agree with TRBD2. Germline loops: CDR1 SGHTS, CDR2 YDEGEE. The CDR3 loop spans 15 amino acids. V trimming: 2 bases; J trimming: 2 bases; junction bases outside the gene matches: 3. CDR3 in amino acids: CASSFGTSGPYEQYF. The CDR3 DNA reads as TGTGCCAGCAGCTTTGGGACTAGCGGACCCTACGAGCAGTACTTC.

This clonotype was observed many times. This chain uses TRBV19 with TRBJ2-5; 10 bases fit TRBD1. Trimming at V came to 3 bases and at J to 2 bases, leaving 15 bases not matched to a gene. Looked up from germline, CDR1 is LNHDA and CDR2 is SQIVND (reference sequence). The CDR3 sequence is 19 residues long. In DNA, the CDR3 is TGTGCCAGTAGTATTCGACAGGGGGCCGCGGGAAGCTTACAAGAGACCCAGTACTTC. This translates into CASSIRQGAAGSLQETQYF.

This clonotype was observed many times. The J gene is TRBJ2-7, the V gene TRBV11-1; D is unresolved. V lost 4 bases and J 3 bases, leaving 19 bases between the germline ends. The germline gives CDR1 SGHAT, CDR2 FQDESV (reference sequence). The CDR3 has 16 amino acids. CDR3 coding DNA: TGTGCCAGCAGCTCGCTATATAGAGGAGTGGGCTACGAGCAGTACTTC. Protein: CASSSLYRGVGYEQYF.